Listed below are T cell receptor beta chains from one sample, sequenced in a study of CD8 T cells in Susac syndrome. TCRdb re-called the immunoSEQ multiplex PCR reads through MiXCR, storing one row per CDR3 protein. The table includes roughly 130,000 distinct CDR3 sequences, roughly 94% detected once. The sample comprised CD8+ T cells from PBMCs. These TCRs come from a human donor with Susac syndrome. The CDR3 runs from the conserved cysteine through the conserved F or W. D genes are given only for firm matches. Clone size is not always given. Where it is, it says once, few, many or a class for expanded clones.

D	V	J	size	DNA	CDR3
-	TRBV9	TRBJ2-7	-	TGTGCCAGCAGCGCCTACGGGGGCTCCTACGAGCAGTACTTC	CASSAYGGSYEQYF
-	TRBV7-9	TRBJ2-1	-	TGTGCCAGCAGCTTATCGGGCAGGGCGAATGAGCAGTTCTTC	CASSLSGRANEQFF
-	TRBV1	TRBJ2-7	-	TGCACCAGCAGCCAAGATCAGCAGGGATCCGGCGAGCAGTACTTC	CTSSQDQQGSGEQYF
TRBD2	TRBV2	TRBJ2-5	-	TGTGCCAGCAGGATGGATAGCGGGGCGAGGCAGACCCAGTACTTC	CASRMDSGARQTQYF
-	TRBV3-1	TRBJ2-4	-	TGTGCCAGCAGCCAAGGCTCAGGGGACCTAGCCAAAAACATTCAGTACTTC	CASSQGSGDLAKNIQYF
-	TRBV29-1	TRBJ2-1	once	TGCAGCGCTGCAGGTCACAATGAGCAGTTCTTC	CSAAGHNEQFF
TRBD2	TRBV29-1	TRBJ2-3	-	TGCAGCGTTGAAGGGGGGACTAGCGGAGATACGCAGTATTTT	CSVEGGTSGDTQYF
-	TRBV13	TRBJ1-4	-	TGTGCCAGCAGCTTTGAATCAGCCGATGAAAAACTGTTTTTT	CASSFESADEKLFF
TRBD1	TRBV25-1	TRBJ2-7	-	TGTGCCAGCAGTGACCATTTCCCTGGACAGGGGCCCACATGGGAGCAGTACTTC	CASSDHFPGQGPTWEQYF
-	TRBV3-1	TRBJ2-6	-	TGTGCCAGCAGCGCGCCAGGGGCTGGGGCCAACGTCCTGACTTTC	CASSAPGAGANVLTF
-	TRBV6-5	TRBJ1-1	-	TGTGCCAGCAGTTACTCAGGTCGGATGAACACTGAAGCTTTCTTT	CASSYSGRMNTEAFF
-	TRBV11-1	TRBJ2-1	-	TGTGCCAGCAGCTTAGGACCTGGATACAATGAGCAGTTCTTC	CASSLGPGYNEQFF
-	TRBV12-3/TRBV12-4	TRBJ2-7	-	TGTGCCAGCAGTTTGGGCCGTCCCTACGAGCAGTACTTC	CASSLGRPYEQYF
TRBD1	TRBV29-1	TRBJ1-2	-	TGCAGCGTCCCGGATTGGGACAGGGGGCTCTATGGCTACACCTTC	CSVPDWDRGLYGYTF
-	TRBV7-9	TRBJ1-1	once	TGTGCCAGCAGCCAGACCGCGACCACTGAAGCTTTCTTT	CASSQTATTEAFF
-	TRBV12-3/TRBV12-4	TRBJ2-1	-	TGTGCCAGCAGTAGTGCAGGGGTCATTGAGCAGTTCTTC	CASSSAGVIEQFF
-	TRBV15	TRBJ1-2	-	TGTGCCACCAGCAGGGGGACGGGCTATGGCTACACCTTC	CATSRGTGYGYTF
TRBD1	TRBV6-5	TRBJ2-2	-	TGTGCCAGCAGTCCGGGGACAGCCGGCACCGGGGAGCTGTTTTTT	CASSPGTAGTGELFF
TRBD2	TRBV9	TRBJ2-3	-	TGTGCCAGCAGCGTAACCAGCGGGGGGGCCACAGATACGCAGTATTTT	CASSVTSGGATDTQYF
-	TRBV30	TRBJ2-7	-	TGTGCCTGGAGTGTAGTCCTCGGGGTGTCCTACGAGCAGTACTTC	CAWSVVLGVSYEQYF
-	TRBV29-1	TRBJ1-1	few	TGCAGCGTTCTCAGGGTAACTGAAGCTTTCTTT	CSVLRVTEAFF
-	TRBV7-9	TRBJ2-5	-	TGTGCCAGCAGCTTTGCGGCAGGGATTGAACAGACCCAGTACTTC	CASSFAAGIEQTQYF
-	TRBV30	TRBJ1-2	once	TGTGCCTGGAGTCTGGGGAACTATGGCTACACCTTC	CAWSLGNYGYTF
-	TRBV2	TRBJ2-5	-	TGTGCCAGCAGTGGAGGCAGCGGGCAAGAGACCCAGTACTTC	CASSGGSGQETQYF
-	TRBV29-1	TRBJ1-5	once	TGCAGCGTCGGACAGCCCAATCAGCCCCAGCATTTT	CSVGQPNQPQHF
TRBD1	TRBV29-1	TRBJ2-3	-	TGCAGCGTTGAATTCGCGGGACAGGGAAGCACAGATACGCAGTATTTT	CSVEFAGQGSTDTQYF
TRBD1	TRBV20-1	TRBJ1-5	-	TGCAGTGCTAGAGCCTTGACAGGGGACAATCAGCCCCAGCATTTT	CSARALTGDNQPQHF
-	TRBV2	TRBJ1-5	-	TGTGCCACTCGGACTGATAGCAATCAGCCCCAGCATTTT	CATRTDSNQPQHF
-	TRBV10-3	TRBJ2-7	-	TGTGCCATCAGTTTTGATTACGAGCAGTACTTC	CAISFDYEQYF
TRBD1	TRBV9	TRBJ1-1	-	TGTGCCAGCAGCACCCGGGACAGCCCTTTCGGGACTGAAGCTTTCTTT	CASSTRDSPFGTEAFF
TRBD1	TRBV18	TRBJ2-3	-	TGTGCCAGCTCGCCGACAGGGTCGAACACAGATACGCAGTATTTT	CASSPTGSNTDTQYF
TRBD2	TRBV5-4	TRBJ2-5	-	TGTGCCAGCGGCCTAGCGGGGCTCCCCCAAGAGACCCAGTACTTC	CASGLAGLPQETQYF
-	TRBV20-1	TRBJ1-5	once	TGCAGTGCTAGTTCCCCTCTCCAGCATTTT	CSASSPLQHF
TRBD1	TRBV5-4	TRBJ1-4	-	TGTGCCAGCAGCCAGACACCGGGACAGGGACGCGAAAAACTGTTTTTT	CASSQTPGQGREKLFF
TRBD1	TRBV20-1	TRBJ2-3	-	TGCAGTGCTAGCGAACCGGGACAGGGTGCAGATACGCAGTATTTT	CSASEPGQGADTQYF
-	TRBV5-4	TRBJ2-7	-	TGTGCCAGCAGCCTAGGGCCCCACGAGCAGTACTTC	CASSLGPHEQYF
-	TRBV7-2	TRBJ2-3	-	TGTGCCAGCAGCCCGAGCCCCACGGGGTTTGATACGCAGTATTTT	CASSPSPTGFDTQYF
-	TRBV9	TRBJ2-4	-	TGTGCCAGCAGCGTAAAAGGGCTAGCCAAAAACATTCAGTACTTC	CASSVKGLAKNIQYF
-	TRBV30	TRBJ1-1	-	TGTGCCTGGAGTACGGGGGGACTGAACACTGAAGCTTTCTTT	CAWSTGGLNTEAFF
-	TRBV5-5	TRBJ1-1	-	TGTGCCAGCAGCTTGGGATCTGCCGCCCCCGATTTCTTT	CASSLGSAAPDFF
-	TRBV5-1	TRBJ2-7	-	TGCGCCAGCAGCTTCGGGGCAGAAGACTACGAGCAGTACTTC	CASSFGAEDYEQYF
-	TRBV9	TRBJ2-7	-	TGTGCCAGCAGTGAGGGGGTCCCAGGGCCCTACGAGCAGTACTTC	CASSEGVPGPYEQYF
TRBD1	TRBV12-3/TRBV12-4	TRBJ2-7	-	TGTGCCAGCAGTCCCGGGACAGGGGTCAACGAGCAGTACTTC	CASSPGTGVNEQYF
-	TRBV3-1	TRBJ1-2	-	TGTGCCAGCAGCCAAGAGGAGGTTCGCGGCTATGGCTACACCTTC	CASSQEEVRGYGYTF
TRBD1	TRBV7-9	TRBJ1-2	-	TGTGCCAGCAGCTTGACCGGGACAGGGGGCGCGGTCTATGGCTACACCTTC	CASSLTGTGGAVYGYTF
TRBD1	TRBV29-1	TRBJ1-2	-	TGCAGCGCCCGGGACAGGGGGCCTAACTATGGCTACACCTTC	CSARDRGPNYGYTF
-	TRBV7-9	TRBJ2-3	-	TGTGCCAGCAGCTTAGTCGGGGACGATACGCAGTATTTT	CASSLVGDDTQYF
TRBD1	TRBV20-1	TRBJ2-7	once	TGCAGTGCTAGAAGCCGGGACAGGAGCTCCTACGAGCAGTACTTC	CSARSRDRSSYEQYF
-	TRBV6-6	TRBJ1-6	-	TGTGCCAGCAGGCCGCTGGAGGGGGGTGGAAATTCACCCCTCCACTTT	CASRPLEGGGNSPLHF
TRBD2	TRBV27	TRBJ2-1	-	TGTGCCAGCAGTTCGGGACTAGCGGGGAACAATGAGCAGTTCTTC	CASSSGLAGNNEQFF
-	TRBV3-1	TRBJ2-7	once	TGTGCCAGCAGCCAAGAATCCGGGATAGCTGGCGAGCAGTACTTC	CASSQESGIAGEQYF
-	TRBV12-3/TRBV12-4	TRBJ1-6	-	TGTGCCAGCAGTCAGAACGGCTATAATTCACCCCTCCACTTT	CASSQNGYNSPLHF
TRBD2	TRBV19	TRBJ2-7	-	TGTGCCAGCTCAGCGGGGGCAGTCTACGAGCAGTACTTC	CASSAGAVYEQYF
TRBD2	TRBV4-2	TRBJ2-3	-	TGTGCCAGCAGCCCCGAACGGACTAGCGGGGGCGTAGATACGCAGTATTTT	CASSPERTSGGVDTQYF
TRBD1	TRBV2	TRBJ2-7	-	TGTGCCAGCAGGGGACAGGGTCCCTACGAGCAGTACTTC	CASRGQGPYEQYF
-	TRBV14	TRBJ2-7	-	TGTGCCAGCAGCCACTCGAGCTTCACCTCCTACGAGCAGTACTTC	CASSHSSFTSYEQYF
TRBD1	TRBV2	TRBJ2-7	once	TGTGCCAGCAGGGACAGGGGAGAAGAGGAGCAGTACTTC	CASRDRGEEEQYF
-	TRBV10-3	TRBJ2-1	-	TGTGCCATCAGTGATACCTACAATGAGCAGTTCTTC	CAISDTYNEQFF
-	TRBV4-3	TRBJ1-2	-	TGCGCCAGCAGCCAAGATATCGGGGGGAGTGGCTACACCTTC	CASSQDIGGSGYTF
TRBD1	TRBV9	TRBJ1-2	once	TGTGCCAGCAGCGTAGTAACAGGGGGTGGCTACACCTTC	CASSVVTGGGYTF